This T cell receptor (beta chain) stems from a study of cytotoxic CD8 clonotypes in ibrutinib-treated CLL. The repertoire was sequenced with immunoSEQ multiplex PCR; TCRdb's copy has only in-frame clones and lacks some. The sample records about 140,000 clones, around 80% being singletons. Turning to this clone: Its target is not known.

Study-level points and caveats: Upon ibrutinib response clonality rose, and upon progression it fell back toward baseline.

The CDR3 runs 15 residues. Trimming at V came to 4 bases and at J to 2 bases, leaving 9 bases not matched to a gene. The germline gives CDR1 SGHRS, CDR2 YFSETQ. The chain employs TRBV5-1 and TRBJ2-7; 7 bases map to TRBD1. Material: PBMCs, obtained after 36 months of ibrutinib treatment. This receptor was taken from a human donor with chronic lymphocytic leukemia. The CDR3 nucleotides read TGCGCCAGCAGCCCCCCGGGACAGCTACCCTACGAGCAGTACTTC. Its translation: CASSPPGQLPYEQYF.